The 21 T cell receptor delta chains presented below share a single source sample, sequenced in a study of γδ T cells in repeated Plasmodium falciparum infection. TCRdb reanalysed the multiplex PCR reads via CATT. The table lists about 57,000 delta-chain clones, approximately 1.5% of them singletons. Bulk repertoires came from Vgamma9/Vdelta2+ or Vdelta2-negative gammadelta T cells flow-sorted from PBMC. The sequenced sample consisted of gamma-delta T cells from blood. Receptors originate from a pool of human donors (malaria-infected and uninfected, not separated).

Comments on this clone: The likely explanation is a read error, given a far larger clone one base away. Other DNA sequences from this sample encode an identical CDR3 as well. The chain employs TRDV1 and TRDJ1; 7 bases line up with TRDD2. No J gene is reported in TCRdb; it was inferred here by comparing the DNA with germline. Germline CDR1 TSWWSYY, CDR2 QGS. The CDR3 runs to 23 residues. The CDR3 DNA is TGCGCTCTTGGGGACCCGTCCTTCCTCCAATACCCTCCTCATTTTGGGGTCACCGATAAACTCATCTTT. Its protein product is CALGDPSFLQYPPHFGVTDKLIF.

There are many counts of this clone. TCRdb has a much larger clone's protein, which differs at residue 11 from the translation of this DNA, likely because of a read error; what is shown is the protein translated from the DNA. The rearrangement joins TRDV3 to TRDJ1; D is tentatively TRDD2 or TRDD3 (6 bases each). Between the trimmed V and J ends, which lost 3 bases and 8 bases, there was a span of 28 bases. The CDR3 extends over 16 amino acids. Germline V lookup: CDR1 TVYSNPD, CDR2 GDNSRS (reference sequence). The CDR3 protein is CAFAPTAGDPAAKLIF. In nucleotides, the CDR3 is TGTGCCTTCGCTCCTACAGCTGGGGATCCGGCCGCCAAACTCATCTTT.

This clone was observed at least ten times. TCRdb pairs this DNA with a much larger clone's protein that differs at residue 7, likely a read error; the protein shown was translated from the DNA. The rearrangement links TRDV1 to TRDJ1; no reliable D call. Germline V CDR1 and CDR2: TSWWSYY, QGS. This CDR3 region has 17 residues. Trimming took 3 bases from V and 3 from J, leaving 20 bases between them. CDR3 protein: CALGDLRRNGLADKLIF. The CDR3 region has the DNA TGTGCTCTTGGGGACCTCCGCCGTAATGGGCTAGCCGATAAACTCATCTTT.

This clone was seen a few times. TCRdb's protein for this DNA is that of a much larger clone and differs from the translation at residue 3, likely a read error; the protein shown is the DNA translation. The J gene is TRDJ1, the V gene TRDV1; possibly TRDD2 or TRDD3 for D (6 bases each). The CDR3 has 23 residues. Germline assignment: CDR1 TSWWSYY and CDR2 QGS. CDR3 in DNA: TGTGCTCCTGGGTCCTGTGCTCCTACTCCTTGGGATTGGGGGCCACCCTACACCGATAAACTCATCTTT. Translation: CAPGSCAPTPWDWGPPYTDKLIF.

This clone is medium-sized (0.01 to 0.1%) in the sample. Other DNA sequences in the sample encode the same CDR3. The chain couples TRDV1 to TRDJ1; 7 bases match TRDD3. CDR1 is TSWWSYY and CDR2 is QGS in the germline V gene. J was trimmed by 2 bases and V by 3 bases; bases with no gene match: 12. CDR3 length: 17 amino acids. This chain's CDR3 is CALGDARLGIHTDKLIF. CDR3 nucleotide sequence: TGTGCTCTTGGGGATGCCCGACTGGGGATCCATACCGATAAACTCATCTTT.

In this sample, this clone turned up many times. J is TRDJ1 and V is TRDV1; 10 nucleotides align to TRDD3. The J segment lost 3 bases and the V segment lost 3 bases, leaving 25 bases of the junction unmatched. This CDR3 has 22 residues. Germline-derived CDR1 and CDR2 are TSWWSYY and QGS. The CDR3 is CALGETTSYWGMWGYIADKLIF. The CDR3 DNA reads TGTGCTCTTGGGGAGACTACTTCCTACTGGGGGATGTGGGGGTACATCGCCGATAAACTCATCTTT.

With respect to this clone: A far larger clone is only one base removed, so a read error is likely. The same CDR3 can be traced to other DNA sequences in this sample. V usage is TRDV3 and J usage is TRDJ1; TRDD3 aligns across 13 bases. J was trimmed by 8 bases and V by 1 base; bases with no gene match: 37. CDR1 and CDR2 (germline): TVYSNPD, GDNSRS (reference sequence). The CDR3 length is 24 residues. CDR3 in amino acids: CAFIFHGPGRYYWGIRLGLNKLIF. The CDR3, as DNA: TGTGCCTTTATTTTTCACGGGCCGGGGCGCTATTACTGGGGGATACGCCTAGGATTAAACAAACTCATCTTT. The complete variable domain, with remaining parts taken from reference TRDV3 and TRDJ1, reads CDKVTQSSPDQTVASGSEVVLLCTYDTVYSNPDLFWYRIRPDYSFQFVFYGDNSRSEGADFTQGRFSVKHILTQKAFHLVISPVRTEDSATYYCAFIFHGPGRYYWGIRLGLNKLIFGKGTRVTVEP.

This clone was counted many times. TCRdb records a much larger clone's protein for this DNA, with a difference at residue 13 that likely arises from a read error; the protein given is the translation of the DNA. The CDR3 here is CALGKPPLLGDTFWDTRQMFF. CDR3 sequence (DNA): TGTGCTCTTGGGAAGCCCCCTTTACTGGGGGATACGTTCTGGGACACCCGACAGATGTTTTTC. The rearrangement links TRDV1 to TRDJ3, with 13 bases aligning to TRDD3. Germline matching of the DNA provided the J gene here, since TCRdb leaves it blank. The germline V gene encodes CDR1 TSWWSYY and CDR2 QGS. The ends lost 5 bases at V and 3 bases at J; junction bases unmatched: 13. The CDR3 extends over 21 amino acids.

This clone has more than one count but fewer than ten. The translation of this DNA and the TCRdb protein of a much larger clone differ at residue 14, probably owing to a read error; the protein shown here is translated from the DNA. The chain has TRDV1 and TRDJ1, with D tentatively TRDD3 (6 bases). Germline V lookup: CDR1 TSWWSYY, CDR2 QGS. The CDR3 spans 16 residues. The CDR3 region is CALGESGGGPTDKFIF. Here the CDR3 DNA reads TGTGCTCTTGGGGAAAGTGGGGGGGGACCCACCGATAAATTCATCTTT.

A remark on this clone: A far larger clone is only one base removed, so a read error is likely. Additional DNA sequences in this sample encode the identical CDR3. This chain uses TRDV2 with TRDJ3; 7 bases align to TRDD3. No J gene was available from TCRdb, and it was assigned here by a germline match of the DNA. This CDR3 region has 23 residues. The V gene end was trimmed by 0 bases and the J gene end by 0 bases; junction bases not matched to a gene: 19. CDR1 is GEAIGNYY, CDR2 EKD, per germline. CDR3 bases: TGTGCCTGTGACACCAAAGGTGGGGGAGCCCTCGTCCTCAGCTCCTGGGACACCCGACAGATGTTTTTC. It codes for CACDTKGGGALVLSSWDTRQMFF.

Only a few counts were recorded for this clone. This likely reflects a read error, since a far larger clone is one base away. Other DNA sequences in this sample translate to the same CDR3. The DNA for the CDR3 is TGTGCCTCCACGGCCATTCTTCGCGGGTCCGGGGGATACGGCGATAAACTCATCTTT. It specifies CASTAILRGSGGYGDKLIF. V and J are TRDV3 and TRDJ1; 10 bases align to TRDD3. TCRdb lists no J gene, so it was determined here by aligning the DNA to germline. The length of the CDR3 is 19 residues. CDR1 is TVYSNPD and CDR2 is GDNSRS in the germline V gene (reference sequence). The junction had 24 bases not matched to a gene; V was cut back by 4 bases and J by 4 bases.

Of note for this clone: The protein TCRdb lists belongs to a much larger clone and differs from this DNA's translation at residue 14, which points to a read error; the protein shown is made from the DNA. The CDR3 bases are TGTGCTCTTGGGGAACAGGCTTTCAATTGGCTGCTGGGGAATACAACCGATAAACTCATCTTT. It translates to CALGEQAFNWLLGNTTDKLIF. J is TRDJ1 and V is TRDV1, with D perhaps TRDD3 (6 bases). Germline CDR1 and CDR2: TSWWSYY and QGS. This CDR3 is built from 21 residues. V lost 1 base to trimming and J lost 2 bases, with 29 bases between them.

This clone came up many times. This DNA translates differently at residue 10 from the TCRdb protein, which is that of a much larger clone; a read error is likely, and the protein shown is the DNA's own translation. CDR3 protein: CALGNPPPYRGIRDKLIF. For the CDR3, the DNA is TGTGCTCTTGGGAATCCCCCCCCTTACCGGGGGATACGCGATAAACTCATCTTT. J is TRDJ1 and V is TRDV1; 10 bases align to TRDD3. Matching the DNA to germline supplied the J gene, which TCRdb does not give. The CDR3 runs to 18 residues. Per the germline V gene, CDR1 is TSWWSYY and CDR2 is QGS. J lost 4 bases, V lost 5 bases, and 16 bases had no gene match.

This clone occurred many times. A read error may explain this, as a much larger clone is one base away. DNA for the CDR3: TGTGCTCTTGGGGATGGTTATAGACAGGGATACGGTCTTTATTTGACCGATAAACTCATCTTT. This translates into CALGDGYRQGYGLYLTDKLIF. The rearrangement links TRDV1 to TRDJ1, with 8 bases identical to TRDD3. This CDR3 comprises 21 residues. The V and J ends lost 3 bases and 2 bases, in that order; junction bases with no gene match: 23. Germline V lookup: CDR1 TSWWSYY, CDR2 QGS.

This clone has a handful of counts. TCRdb lists the protein of a much larger clone for this DNA, which differs at residue 3, so this is likely a read error; the protein given here is translated from the DNA itself. The chain links TRDV3 to TRDJ4; 7 bases are a match to TRDD3. Germline V gives CDR1 TVYSNPD, CDR2 GDNSRS (reference sequence). V was pared by 5 bases and J by 3 bases, with 33 bases of the junction left unmatched. This CDR3 has 20 residues. The CDR3 here is CALKGPRQKWLGGARGPLIF. The DNA of the CDR3 is TGTGCCCTTAAAGGTCCCCGCCAGAAGTGGCTGGGGGGAGCCCGGGGACCCCTGATCTTT.

There are a few counts of this clone. TCRdb's protein for this DNA is that of a much larger clone and differs from the translation at residue 12, likely a read error; the protein shown is the DNA translation. The J gene is TRDJ1, the V gene TRDV1, with D perhaps matching TRDD2 or TRDD3 (5 bases each). Germline CDR1 reads TSWWSYY; CDR2 reads QGS. Trimming removed 2 bases at V and 0 bases at J, with 28 bases between. The CDR3 consists of 21 residues. The CDR3 DNA sequence: TGTGCTCTTGGGGAAGGCCCTACAGCTCCCTACTTGGGGACCTACACCGATAAACTCATCTTT. It is translated as CALGEGPTAPYLGTYTDKLIF.

This clone occurred many times. The likely explanation is a read error, given a far larger clone one base away. This same CDR3 is encoded by further DNA sequences in the sample. The rearrangement uses TRDV1 and TRDJ1; TRDD3 agrees at 9 bases. This CDR3 is built from 17 residues. From germline, CDR1 is TSWWSYY and CDR2 QGS. CDR3 region: CALGKGEGWGICDKLIF. CDR3 nucleotide sequence: TGTGCTCTTGGAAAAGGTGAAGGCTGGGGGATTTGCGATAAGCTCATCTTT.

Points on this clone: TCRdb pairs this DNA with a much larger clone's protein that differs at residue 13, likely a read error; the protein shown was translated from the DNA. CDR3 coding DNA: TGTGCTCTTGGGGAGACTGTCCTGCCTTCCGCGATGGAGATACGCGCTAACACCGATAAACTCATCTTT. It yields the protein CALGETVLPSAMEIRANTDKLIF. The chain recombines TRDV1 with TRDJ1, with D possibly called TRDD2 or TRDD3 (6 bases each). Trimming took off 3 bases at V and 0 bases at J, with 35 bases between the two ends. The CDR3 totals 23 residues. Germline assignment: CDR1 TSWWSYY and CDR2 QGS.

The sample holds many counts of this clone. The sample has other DNA sequences that encode this CDR3 too. Here the CDR3 DNA reads TGTGCTCTTGGGGAAGACTGGCCTTCCTACGCTCGAGTACTGGGGGATAAAAATTTTCCTAAACTCATCTTT. This encodes CALGEDWPSYARVLGDKNFPKLIF. The J gene is TRDJ1, the V gene TRDV1, with 11 bases aligning to TRDD3. Germline values: CDR1 TSWWSYY, CDR2 QGS. The V and J ends lost 2 bases and 7 bases, in that order; junction bases with no gene match: 33. This CDR3 is built from 24 residues.

Comments on this clone: This may arise from a read error, as a much more abundant clone is one base away. J is TRDJ1 and V is TRDV1; 13 bases align to TRDD3. This CDR3 comprises 21 residues. Germline values: CDR1 TSWWSYY, CDR2 QGS. Germline trimming cut 2 bases from V and 8 bases from J; bases unmatched to any gene: 23. CDR3 nucleotides: TGTGCTCTTGGGGAATTCTTGTCTGTCCTCACTGGGGGATACGGAAGGGCGAAACTCATCTTT. Residues: CALGEFLSVLTGGYGRAKLIF.

Concerning this clone: A read error is likely here: a far larger clone is one base away. Other DNA variants within this sample encode the same CDR3. This rearrangement joins TRDV1 to TRDJ1; D is perhaps TRDD2 (6 bases). TCRdb gives no J gene; it was assigned here by matching the DNA to germline. CDR1 TSWWSYY and CDR2 QGS come from the germline V gene. This CDR3 spans 21 amino acids. CDR3 nucleotides: TGCGCTCTTGGGGCCCCGGGGAACCTTCCGTATATGGGAGTGTACACCGATAAACTCATCTTT. As protein: CALGAPGNLPYMGVYTDKLIF.